Listed below are T cell receptor beta chains from one sample, sequenced in a study of T cell changes during pregnancy in multiple sclerosis. Method: immunoSEQ multiplex PCR; TCRdb's copy keeps in-frame clones and lacks some. The profile shows 75,000 to 80,000 clones, 90% to 95% of them singletons. This specimen consisted of peripheral blood, obtained in the second trimester of pregnancy. These TCRs come from a female donor in good health, enrolled as a control in a pregnancy study. Each CDR3 is given without its conserved first and last residue. Expanded clones are given a class, and other clones once, few, many or no size at all.

CDR3 protein: SVEDRGGAGYT
J gene: TRBJ1-2
V gene: TRBV29-1
clone size: -

CDR3 protein: ASSYPQGNGYT
J gene: TRBJ1-2
V gene: TRBV6-5
clone size: -

CDR3 protein: ASSATRTGTGFYEQY
J gene: TRBJ2-7
V gene: TRBV2
clone size: -

CDR3 protein: ASSPEGASYETQY
J gene: TRBJ2-5
V gene: TRBV6-5
clone size: -

CDR3 protein: ASSQERTGGYGYT
J gene: TRBJ1-2
V gene: TRBV4-1
clone size: -

CDR3 protein: ATSTTAYSNQPQH
J gene: TRBJ1-5
V gene: TRBV15
clone size: -

CDR3 protein: ASSQVGETGGNEQF
J gene: TRBJ2-1
V gene: TRBV4-2
clone size: -

CDR3 protein: ASSQDGAGRMDEQY
J gene: TRBJ2-7
V gene: TRBV4-3
clone size: -

CDR3 protein: ASSNRRGPGNTIY
J gene: TRBJ1-3
V gene: TRBV7-2
clone size: -

CDR3 protein: ASSLTGDSPLH
J gene: TRBJ1-6
V gene: TRBV6-6
clone size: -

CDR3 protein: ASSKDRGRRSGNTIY
J gene: TRBJ1-3
V gene: TRBV7-8
clone size: -

CDR3 protein: ASSQATRGILGELF
J gene: TRBJ2-2
V gene: TRBV4-2
clone size: -

CDR3 protein: ASSVGLAEFTGELF
J gene: TRBJ2-2
V gene: TRBV9
clone size: few

CDR3 protein: ASSSGLAGARQETQY
J gene: TRBJ2-5
V gene: TRBV5-4
clone size: -

CDR3 protein: ASSPSAQVDNQPQH
J gene: TRBJ1-5
V gene: TRBV18
clone size: -

CDR3 protein: ASSLGPYRKRQTEAF
J gene: TRBJ1-1
V gene: TRBV7-8
clone size: -

CDR3 protein: ASSSLGGGPRETQY
J gene: TRBJ2-5
V gene: TRBV11-3
clone size: -

CDR3 protein: ASSQEAWDRGGEQY
J gene: TRBJ2-7
V gene: TRBV4-1
clone size: -

CDR3 protein: ASRRDEIGNTEAF
J gene: TRBJ1-1
V gene: TRBV6-4
clone size: -

CDR3 protein: ASRRSGTGIYEQY
J gene: TRBJ2-7
V gene: TRBV27
clone size: -

CDR3 protein: ASSFTGGLGNTEAF
J gene: TRBJ1-1
V gene: TRBV7-3
clone size: -

CDR3 protein: SVVEDRGMVRAGDGELF
J gene: TRBJ2-2
V gene: TRBV29-1
clone size: -

CDR3 protein: ASSSSGTGDPYEQY
J gene: TRBJ2-7
V gene: TRBV7-9
clone size: -

CDR3 protein: ASSQDPWAGFATQY
J gene: TRBJ2-5
V gene: TRBV4-2
clone size: -

CDR3 protein: ASSLDSHNYGYT
J gene: TRBJ1-2
V gene: TRBV7-2
clone size: -

CDR3 protein: AWSMTGGAFGYT
J gene: TRBJ1-2
V gene: TRBV30
clone size: -

CDR3 protein: ASSLATGQGLYEQY
J gene: TRBJ2-7
V gene: TRBV11-2
clone size: -

CDR3 protein: ASSRYGQDNSPLH
J gene: TRBJ1-6
V gene: TRBV9
clone size: -

CDR3 protein: ASSPGTVGSGNTIY
J gene: TRBJ1-3
V gene: TRBV18
clone size: -

CDR3 protein: ASSAGTGGENEQY
J gene: TRBJ2-7
V gene: TRBV18
clone size: -

CDR3 protein: ASASGGDTDTQY
J gene: TRBJ2-3
V gene: TRBV9
clone size: -

CDR3 protein: ASSLEIGRENTEAF
J gene: TRBJ1-1
V gene: TRBV11-3
clone size: once

CDR3 protein: ASSLDSGSSGNTIY
J gene: TRBJ1-3
V gene: TRBV11-3
clone size: -

CDR3 protein: ATSRRDRGEAPLH
J gene: TRBJ1-6
V gene: TRBV15
clone size: -

CDR3 protein: ASREGGTEAF
J gene: TRBJ1-1
V gene: TRBV6-1
clone size: -

CDR3 protein: ASSEERNTEAF
J gene: TRBJ1-1
V gene: TRBV2
clone size: once

CDR3 protein: ASSFRGITDTQY
J gene: TRBJ2-3
V gene: TRBV6-6
clone size: -

CDR3 protein: ASSLQSSTGKHDQY
J gene: TRBJ2-5
V gene: TRBV7-9
clone size: -

CDR3 protein: ASGDRAGQY
J gene: TRBJ2-7
V gene: TRBV6-6
clone size: -

CDR3 protein: ASSFPGGGLH
J gene: TRBJ2-7
V gene: TRBV5-6
clone size: once

CDR3 protein: AIAGVGHYEQY
J gene: TRBJ2-7
V gene: TRBV10-3
clone size: few

CDR3 protein: ASRDDRTGSNYGYT
J gene: TRBJ1-2
V gene: TRBV19
clone size: -

CDR3 protein: ASSGPQGWGTGANVLT
J gene: TRBJ2-6
V gene: TRBV11-2
clone size: -

CDR3 protein: ASSQGTAPISGANVLT
J gene: TRBJ2-6
V gene: TRBV4-3
clone size: -

CDR3 protein: ASSIFKQGHTEAF
J gene: TRBJ1-1
V gene: TRBV19
clone size: -

CDR3 protein: ASSLTGQGNQPQH
J gene: TRBJ1-5
V gene: TRBV6-5
clone size: -